These 3 T cell receptor beta chains came from one sample sequenced in a study of breast tumors, draining lymph nodes, adjacent tissues. Axillary draining lymph nodes of breast cancer patients supplied the node samples. One entry per CDR3 protein results from TCRdb running MiXCR on the multiplex PCR reads. In the table there are 160,000 or so distinct CDR3 sequences, 33% of which are singletons. Material for sequencing was axillary lymph node tissue. The receptors originated from a female donor with breast cancer. Some clones in this sample may be carry-over from other donors' samples.

The chain joins TRBV20-1 to TRBJ2-1; no firm D call. The CDR3 is made up of 14 amino acids. Germline V gene lookup returns CDR1 DFQATT and CDR2 SNEGSKA (reference sequence). V lost 8 bases to trimming and J lost 4 bases, with 18 bases between them. CDR3 residues: CSFKARTVYNEQFF. The CDR3 DNA reads TGCAGTTTCAAAGCGCGCACGGTTTACAATGAGCAGTTCTTC.

This chain links TRBV6-6 with TRBJ2-2; 7 nucleotides line up with TRBD2. The junction had 9 bases not matched to a gene; V was cut back by 6 bases and J by 5 bases. The V gene's germline CDR1 is MNHNY and CDR2 SVGAGI (reference sequence). CDR3 length: 15 residues. The CDR3 DNA is TGTGCCAGCAGACTAGATGGGGGAGGGACCGGGGAGCTGTTTTTT. This sequence encodes CASRLDGGGTGELFF.

In this sample, this clonotype turned up many times. V is TRBV3-1 and J is TRBJ1-2, with D possibly being TRBD1 (5 bases). CDR1 is LGHDT and CDR2 is YNNKEL in the germline V gene (reference sequence). The CDR3 runs to 12 residues. The germline V and J ends were trimmed by 3 bases and 7 bases, with 9 bases remaining between them. The CDR3 region has the DNA TGTGCCAGCAGCCACGGGGGAGGTGGCTACACCTTC. It translates to CASSHGGGGYTF.